A single sample is the source of the 7 T cell receptor beta chains below, sequenced in a study of shared clonotypes between healthy human individuals. Libraries were prepared by immunoSEQ multiplex PCR; TCRdb keeps only in-frame clonotypes and omits some of them. The table shows about 1 million clones, with roughly 80% occurring only once. Sequencing was done on a sample of memory CD4+ T cells sorted from blood. Subset of the sample: CD45RA-negative fraction. The receptors shown here come from a man between 18 and 29 years old in good health.

Regarding this clone: At the DNA level, this CDR3 is encoded by other sequences in the same sample as well. This rearrangement joins TRBV29-1 to TRBJ1-4; a possible D gene is TRBD1 (6 bases). Per germline, CDR1 SQVTM and CDR2 ANQGSEA. CDR3 length equals 13 residues. The V end lost 4 bases, the J end lost 3 bases, and 9 bases lay between the germline ends. In DNA, the CDR3 is TGCAGCGTTGCCGACAGGCCTAATGAAAAACTGTTTTTT. It translates to CSVADRPNEKLFF.

This rearrangement joins TRBV9 to TRBJ2-3; TRBD2 aligns across 12 bases. The J segment lost 1 base and the V segment lost 3 bases, leaving 3 bases of the junction unmatched. CDR3 length equals 16 residues. Germline V gives CDR1 SGDLS, CDR2 YYNGEE. Here the CDR3 reads CASSERTSGGTDTQYF. CDR3 sequence (DNA): TGTGCCAGCAGCGAAAGGACTAGCGGGGGCACAGATACGCAGTATTTT.

This clone has just a few counts. The chain joins TRBV11-3 to TRBJ2-2; D is uncertain. Per the germline V gene, CDR1 is SGHNT and CDR2 is YENEEA. The CDR3 loop spans 15 amino acids. V was cut by 5 bases and J by 3 bases, with 13 bases left in between. The CDR3 loop is CASSPTSGYTGELFF. CDR3 nucleotides: TGTGCCAGCAGCCCGACCTCGGGTTACACCGGGGAGCTGTTTTTT.

This sequence joins TRBV7-8 and TRBJ2-2; a weak D match, TRBD1 (5 bases). Germline V gene sequence: CDR1 SGHVS, CDR2 FQNEAQ. V shed 6 bases and J shed 0 bases, with 8 bases lying between them. This CDR3 has 14 amino acids. The CDR3 protein is CASSSGPNTGELFF. The CDR3 nucleotides are TGTGCCAGCAGTTCAGGGCCGAACACCGGGGAGCTGTTTTTT. Full variable domain (remainder filled in from reference TRBV7-8 and TRBJ2-2): GAGVSQSPRYKVAKRGQDVALRCDPISGHVSLFWYQQALGQGPEFLTYFQNEAQLDKSGLPSDRFFAERPEGSVSTLKIQRTQQEDSAVYLCASSSGPNTGELFFGEGSRLTVL.

V usage is TRBV30 and J usage is TRBJ2-1, with 13 bases matching TRBD2. Germline trimming cut 7 bases from V and 10 bases from J; bases unmatched to any gene: 7. The length of the CDR3 is 13 residues. Germline lookup yields CDR1 GTSNPN and CDR2 SVGIG (reference sequence). The CDR3 region has the DNA TGTGCCTCTGGACTAGCGGGAGTTAGGGAGCAGTTCTTC. It translates to CASGLAGVREQFF.

This clone was seen more than once but under ten times. Other DNA sequences in this sample translate to the same CDR3. The chain recombines TRBV29-1 with TRBJ2-5; D may be TRBD1 or TRBD2 (5 bases each). In germline, CDR1 is SQVTM, CDR2 ANQGSEA. The CDR3 covers 11 residues. The germline V and J ends were trimmed by 6 bases and 2 bases, with 7 bases remaining between them. The CDR3 DNA follows: TGCAGCGTGGGGGTACAAGAGACCCAGTACTTC. Translation: CSVGVQETQYF.

The rearrangement uses TRBV5-4 and TRBJ1-6; D unclear. The CDR3 is 15 residues long. Trimming pared 0 bases from V and 8 bases from J, leaving 12 bases between. Germline CDR1 is SGHNT and CDR2 is YYREEE (reference sequence). In DNA form, the CDR3 reads TGTGCCAGCAGCTTGGTAGGAGGTGGGGATTCACCCCTCCACTTT. Protein product: CASSLVGGGDSPLHF.